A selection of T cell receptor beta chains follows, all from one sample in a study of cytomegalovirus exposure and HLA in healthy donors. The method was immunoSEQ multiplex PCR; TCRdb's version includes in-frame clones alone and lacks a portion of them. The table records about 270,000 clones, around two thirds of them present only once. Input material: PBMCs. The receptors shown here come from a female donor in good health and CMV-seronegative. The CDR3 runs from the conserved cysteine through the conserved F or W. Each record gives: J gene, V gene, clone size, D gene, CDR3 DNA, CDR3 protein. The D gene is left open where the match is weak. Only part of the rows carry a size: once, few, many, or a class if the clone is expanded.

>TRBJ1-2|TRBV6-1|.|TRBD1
TGTGCCAGCAGTGGACCGGGACAGGGCCAACTCAACTATGGCTACACCTTC
CASSGPGQGQLNYGYTF
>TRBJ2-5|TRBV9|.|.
TGTGCCAGCAGCGTAGGGGGCACTGGGGAGACCCAGTACTTC
CASSVGGTGETQYF
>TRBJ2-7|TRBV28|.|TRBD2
TGTGCCAGCAGTTTTGGTTGGGGGAGCGGGACCGACTACGAGCAGTACTTC
CASSFGWGSGTDYEQYF
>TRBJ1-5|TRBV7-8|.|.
TGTGCCAGCAGCAGCGGGTACCCTAGCAATCAGCCCCAGCATTTT
CASSSGYPSNQPQHF
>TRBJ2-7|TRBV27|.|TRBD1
TGTGCCAGCAGTTTGGGAGGACAGGGATACGAGCAGTACTTC
CASSLGGQGYEQYF
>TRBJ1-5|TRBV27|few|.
TGTGCCAGCAGTTTAGCGGGGGAACAGCCCCAGCATTTT
CASSLAGEQPQHF
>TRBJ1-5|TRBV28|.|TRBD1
TGTGCCAGCAGTTTAAACCCGCTGGGGGGATCGGGACAGCCTCAGCATTTT
CASSLNPLGGSGQPQHF
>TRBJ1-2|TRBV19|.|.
TGTGCCAGTAGCCCCGGGACAACAAACTATGGCTACACCTTC
CASSPGTTNYGYTF
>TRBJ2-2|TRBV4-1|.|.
TGCGCCAGCAGAGATTCTCGTGGCCTCGCCGGGGAGCTGTTTTTT
CASRDSRGLAGELFF
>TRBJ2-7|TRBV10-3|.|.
TGTGCCATCAGTGAAACAGGGATTAGCAACGAGCAGTACTTC
CAISETGISNEQYF
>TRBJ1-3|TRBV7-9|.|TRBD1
TGTGCCAGCAGCCCACAGGTGACAGGGCGCTTGGGGAACACCATATATTTT
CASSPQVTGRLGNTIYF
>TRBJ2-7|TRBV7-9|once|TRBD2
TGTGCCAGCAGCCGGGAGGGTGTAGGCGAGCAGTACTTC
CASSREGVGEQYF
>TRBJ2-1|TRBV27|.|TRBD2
TGTGCCAGCAGTTTAGGGACTAGGGGAGATGAGCAGTTCTTC
CASSLGTRGDEQFF
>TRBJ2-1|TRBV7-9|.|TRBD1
TGTGCCAGCAGCTCGCTACCGGGACAGGGGAACAATGAGCAGTTCTTC
CASSSLPGQGNNEQFF
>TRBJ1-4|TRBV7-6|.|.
TGTGCCAGCAGTTCTATTACAGGAGAAAAACTGTTTTTT
CASSSITGEKLFF
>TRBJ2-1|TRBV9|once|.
TGTGCCAGCAGCGTAGTAGTCTCAGGGTACAATGAGCAGTTCTTC
CASSVVVSGYNEQFF
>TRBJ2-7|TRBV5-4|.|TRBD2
TGTGCCAGCAGCGTGGGACTAGCGGGAGAACACTACGAGCAGTACTTC
CASSVGLAGEHYEQYF
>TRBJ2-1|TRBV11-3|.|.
TGTGCCAGCAGCTCCCCTCCGGGACTGAATGAGCAGTTCTTC
CASSSPPGLNEQFF